This TCR beta chain was captured in a study of blood T cell repertoires in COVID-19. Turning to the study itself: Acute and convalescent COVID-19 samples came from the United States, Italy and Spain. T cells, B-cell-depleted T cells, or PBMCs supplied cDNA or gDNA.

CDR1 and CDR2 from the germline V gene are SGHTS and YDEGEE. This CDR3 has 14 residues. With 0 bases removed from V and 4 bases from J, the gap between germline ends came to 8 bases. Sequenced by immunoSEQ multiplex PCR; TCRdb stores in-frame clones only, minus some. The sample has 95,000 to 100,000 clones; almost 95% are singletons. This sequence was found in a man over 45 with active COVID-19. The source material was peripheral blood. The rearrangement uses TRBV5-8 and TRBJ1-3; a possible D gene is TRBD1 (5 bases). The CDR3 protein is CASSLGQRGNTIYF. In DNA, the CDR3 is TGTGCCAGCAGCTTGGGACAGAGAGGAAACACCATATATTTT.